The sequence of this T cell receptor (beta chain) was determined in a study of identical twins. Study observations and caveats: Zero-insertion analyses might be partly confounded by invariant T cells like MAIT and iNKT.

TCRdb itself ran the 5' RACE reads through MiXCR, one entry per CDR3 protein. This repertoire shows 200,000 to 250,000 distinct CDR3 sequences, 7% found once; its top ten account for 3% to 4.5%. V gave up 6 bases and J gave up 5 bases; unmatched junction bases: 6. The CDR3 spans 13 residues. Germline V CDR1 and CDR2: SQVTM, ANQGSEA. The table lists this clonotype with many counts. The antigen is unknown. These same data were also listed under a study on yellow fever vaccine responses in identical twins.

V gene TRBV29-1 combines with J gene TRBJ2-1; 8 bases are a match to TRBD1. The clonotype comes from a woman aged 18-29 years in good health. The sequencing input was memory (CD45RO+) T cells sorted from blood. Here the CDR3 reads CSVSRQGNNEQFF. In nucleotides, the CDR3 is TGCAGCGTCTCTCGACAGGGGAACAATGAGCAGTTCTTC.